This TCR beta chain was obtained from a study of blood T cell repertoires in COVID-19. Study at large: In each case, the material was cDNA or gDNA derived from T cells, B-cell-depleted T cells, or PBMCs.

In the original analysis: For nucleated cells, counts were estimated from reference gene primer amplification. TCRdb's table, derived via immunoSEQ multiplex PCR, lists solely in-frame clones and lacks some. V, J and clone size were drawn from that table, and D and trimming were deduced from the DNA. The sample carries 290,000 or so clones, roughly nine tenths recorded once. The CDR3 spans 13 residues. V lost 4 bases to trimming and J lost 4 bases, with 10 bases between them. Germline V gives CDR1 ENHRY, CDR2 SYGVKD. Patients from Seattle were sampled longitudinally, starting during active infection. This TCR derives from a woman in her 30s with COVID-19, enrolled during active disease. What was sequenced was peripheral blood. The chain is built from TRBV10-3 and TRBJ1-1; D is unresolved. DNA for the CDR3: TGTGCCATCAGTGGGGAGGTTGGCACTGAAGCTTTCTTT. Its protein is CAISGEVGTEAFF.